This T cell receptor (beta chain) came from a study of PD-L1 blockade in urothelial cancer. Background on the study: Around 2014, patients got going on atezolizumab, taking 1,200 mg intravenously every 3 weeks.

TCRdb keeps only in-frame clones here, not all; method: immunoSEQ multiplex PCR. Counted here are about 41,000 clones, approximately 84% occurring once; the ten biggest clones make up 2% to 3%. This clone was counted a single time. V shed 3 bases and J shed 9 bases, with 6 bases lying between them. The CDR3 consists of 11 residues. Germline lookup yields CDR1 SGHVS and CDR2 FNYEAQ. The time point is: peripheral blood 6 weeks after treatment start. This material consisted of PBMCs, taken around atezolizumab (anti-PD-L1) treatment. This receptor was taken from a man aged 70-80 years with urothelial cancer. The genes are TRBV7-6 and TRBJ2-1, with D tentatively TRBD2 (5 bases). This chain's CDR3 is CASSLAGEQFF. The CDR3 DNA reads TGTGCCAGCAGCTTGGCGGGTGAGCAGTTCTTC.